Below are 6 T cell receptor beta chains sequenced from a single sample in a study of shared clonotypes between healthy human individuals. Sequenced by immunoSEQ multiplex PCR; TCRdb stores in-frame clones only, minus some. Here the sample spans around 2,000,000 clones, roughly 94% being singletons. The sample consisted of naive CD4+ T cells sorted from blood. Stated subset: CD45RA+ positively selected. Receptors were obtained from a man aged 18 to 30 in good health.

The chain is built from TRBV6-5 and TRBJ1-1; D is perhaps TRBD1 (6 bases). The CDR3 is made up of 14 amino acids. CDR1 is MNHEY and CDR2 is SVGAGI in the germline V gene. With 7 bases removed from V and 4 bases from J, the gap between germline ends came to 16 bases. In nucleotides, the CDR3 is TGTGCCAGCACTCGCCGGGGGGCTGTCACTGAAGCTTTCTTT. Amino acid sequence: CASTRRGAVTEAFF.

The rearrangement links TRBV7-8 to TRBJ1-2, with 7 bases aligning to TRBD1. The CDR3 runs 18 residues. The ends lost 2 bases at V and 4 bases at J; junction bases unmatched: 16. The germline CDR1 and CDR2 sequences are SGHVS and FQNEAQ. The CDR3: CASSLYGRGEAALYGYTF. In DNA form, the CDR3 reads TGTGCCAGCAGCTTATATGGCAGGGGGGAGGCGGCGCTCTATGGCTACACCTTC.

CDR3 sequence: CASTHRGDGETQYF. The DNA for the CDR3 is TGTGCCAGCACTCATCGGGGGGACGGAGAGACCCAGTACTTC. The chain carries TRBV9 and TRBJ2-5, with 7 bases identical to TRBD2. V shed 6 bases, J shed 4 bases, and the junction held 9 bases outside the gene matches. This CDR3 is 14 amino acids long. The germline V gene has CDR1 SGDLS and CDR2 YYNGEE. The full variable domain, completed using reference TRBV9 and TRBJ2-5, is DSGVTQTPKHLITATGQRVTLRCSPRSGDLSVYWYQQSLDQGLQFLIQYYNGEERAKGNILERFSAQQFPDLHSELNLSSLELGDSALYFCASTHRGDGETQYFGPGTRLLVL.

The V gene is TRBV6-1, the J gene TRBJ1-1, with D uncertain. V gave up 0 bases and J gave up 4 bases, with 15 bases separating them. This CDR3 comprises 16 residues. The germline V gene has CDR1 MNHNS and CDR2 SASEGT. This CDR3 reads CASSEAVLRVGTEAFF. The CDR3 DNA is TGTGCCAGCAGTGAAGCGGTATTGAGGGTCGGCACTGAAGCTTTCTTT.

This rearrangement joins TRBV7-2 to TRBJ1-5, with TRBD1 matching 11 bases. The V and J ends lost 5 bases and 2 bases, in that order; junction bases with no gene match: 5. The CDR3 consists of 16 residues. Germline V gene data show CDR1 as SGHTA and CDR2 as FQGNSA. The CDR3 protein is CASSPLGQGGNQPQHF. The CDR3 nucleotides read TGTGCCAGCAGCCCCCTGGGACAGGGGGGCAATCAGCCCCAGCATTTT. Looking up the rest from reference TRBV7-2 and TRBJ1-5 gives the full variable domain: GAGVSQSPSNKVTEKGKDVELRCDPISGHTALYWYRQSLGQGLEFLIYFQGNSAPDKSGLPSDRFSAERTGGSVSTLTIQRTQQEDSAVYLCASSPLGQGGNQPQHFGDGTRLSIL.

The genes are TRBV2 and TRBJ1-6; D gene uncertain. CDR1 and CDR2 (germline): SNHLY, FYNNEI. The CDR3 loop spans 12 amino acids. The V end was cut by 4 bases, the J end by 10 bases, with 8 bases between. Here the CDR3 DNA reads TGTGCCAGCAGTGTAGGGCCCTCACCCCTCCACTTT. Protein product: CASSVGPSPLHF.